Below, 20 T cell receptor beta chains from the same sample are listed, as sequenced in a study of T-cell reconstitution after alpha-beta-depleted transplantation in children (dated by TCRdb to the mid-2010s). This specimen's treatment or condition label, per the study, means: allogeneic hematopoietic cell transplantation with graft depleted of TCRalphabeta T cells and CD19 B cells. Receptor amplification or capture employed PCR. The run used an Illumina HiSeq 2500. Molecular barcoding was employed in the preparation of TCR libraries, with unique molecular identifiers being used to normalize TCRbeta repertoire quantification. TCRdb trimmed public reads at Q25 via fastp, called clones via MiXCR and kept in-frame beta chains. One record per CDR3 amino acid sequence lists the most common genes and DNA. A total of nearly 200,000 distinct CDR3 sequences appear in this sample, roughly 6.5% of them only once. The top ten constitute roughly 4.7% of the sample.

Material: PBMCs, obtained before TCRalphabeta/CD19-depleted stem cell transplant. These TCRs come from a girl under three years old with combined immunodeficiency, due to receive a stem cell transplant.

This clonotype was detected ten times or more. The chain is built from TRBV9 and TRBJ2-7, with TRBD2 matching over 9 bases. The germline V gene encodes CDR1 SGDLS and CDR2 YYNGEE. The CDR3 sequence is 13 residues long. V was clipped by 3 bases and J by 8 bases; unmatched bases: 6. CDR3 amino acids: CASSAGTSKQQYF. CDR3 coding DNA: TGTGCCAGCAGCGCCGGGACTAGCAAACAGCAGTACTTC.

This clonotype turned up a few times. The DNA of the CDR3 is TGTGCCAGCAGCTTCGGACAGGAAGATGAAAAACTGTTTTTT. This translates into CASSFGQEDEKLFF. The V gene is TRBV5-4, the J gene TRBJ1-4; TRBD1 agrees at 7 bases. Unmatched junction bases numbered 4, after V lost 2 bases and J lost 6 bases. Germline loops: CDR1 SGHNT, CDR2 YYREEE (reference sequence). This CDR3 has 14 amino acids.

J is TRBJ1-6 and V is TRBV6-1, with 7 bases aligning to TRBD1. Germline V CDR1 and CDR2: MNHNS, SASEGT. V lost 6 bases, J lost 7 bases, and 9 bases stayed unmatched. This CDR3 has 15 residues. This chain's CDR3 is CASSKPGQPNSPLHF. CDR3 coding DNA: TGTGCCAGCAGCAAGCCGGGACAGCCAAATTCACCCCTCCACTTT.

This clonotype was counted at least ten times. The chain joins TRBV21-1 to TRBJ2-2; the table's D call of TRBD1 was not tested on the DNA. TRBV21-1 counts as a pseudogene. The CDR3 totals 15 residues. CDR3 sequence: CASSKSPLNTGELFF. Here the CDR3 DNA reads TGTGCCAGCAGCAAATCCCCTTTGAACACCGGGGAGCTGTTTTTT.

In this sample, this clonotype turned up many times. The chain uses TRBV20-1 and TRBJ2-1; 9 positions match TRBD2. The CDR3 totals 14 residues. The germline CDR1 and CDR2 sequences are DFQATT and SNEGSKA (reference sequence). The junction had 6 bases not matched to a gene; V was cut back by 5 bases and J by 4 bases. The CDR3 protein is CSALGTSSYNEQFF. The CDR3 bases are TGCAGTGCTCTGGGGACTAGCAGTTACAATGAGCAGTTCTTC.

This clonotype was detected ten times or more. The CDR3 DNA sequence: TGCGCCAGCAGTGAGTGGCAGGGGGTCGGTGGCTACACCTTC. This encodes CASSEWQGVGGYTF. The rearrangement uses TRBV10-2 and TRBJ1-2, with 7 bases fitting TRBD1. Germline lookup yields CDR1 WSHSY and CDR2 SAAADI. This CDR3 contains 14 residues. Germline trimming cut 1 base from V and 7 bases from J; bases unmatched to any gene: 6.

Ten or more counts support this clonotype. The chain combines TRBV29-1 with TRBJ1-5, with no clear D. Germline loops: CDR1 SQVTM, CDR2 ANQGSEA. Trimming stripped 5 bases from V and 5 bases from J, with 10 bases between. The CDR3 has 12 residues. DNA for the CDR3: TGCAGCGTTTGGGATGGGGATCAGCCCCAGCATTTT. This codes for CSVWDGDQPQHF. Full variable domain (outside the CDR3, taken from reference TRBV29-1 and TRBJ1-5): SAVISQKPSRDICQRGTSLTIQCQVDSQVTMMFWYRQQPGQSLTLIATANQGSEATYESGFVIDKFPISRPNLTFSTLTVSNMSPEDSSIYLCSVWDGDQPQHFGDGTRLSIL.

The sample holds many counts of this clonotype. The chain links TRBV4-1 to TRBJ2-1, with 11 bases identical to TRBD2. V lost 0 bases and J lost 5; bases outside the gene matches: 9. Germline CDR1 and CDR2: MGHRA and YSYEKL. The CDR3 spans 18 residues. In DNA, the CDR3 is TGCGCCAGCAGCCAAGACCCGGCTAGCGGGGGGTTCAACAATGAGCAGTTCTTC. Encoded protein: CASSQDPASGGFNNEQFF.

This clonotype was seen ten or more times. An end of the junction differs from the germline gene, which may be a read error. The chain combines TRBV12-3 or TRBV12-4 with TRBJ2-1, with 10 nucleotides matching TRBD2. The CDR3 covers 15 residues. Here the CDR3 reads CASSLAGVPYNEQFF. CDR3 nucleotide sequence: TGTGCCAGCAGTCTAGCGGGAGTCCCCTACAATGAGCAGTTCTTC.

This clonotype was seen at least ten times. This chain links TRBV9 with TRBJ2-3; D is ambiguous. Germline V gene data show CDR1 as SGDLS and CDR2 as YYNGEE. The V and J ends lost 4 bases and 2 bases respectively, with 5 bases between them. This CDR3 is 12 amino acids long. As DNA, the CDR3 is TGTGCCAGCAGCCCTCACACAGATACGCAGTATTTT. Protein product: CASSPHTDTQYF.

This clonotype was counted many times. The chain uses TRBV28 and TRBJ2-7; 8 nucleotides align to TRBD1. The CDR3 contains 16 residues. The germline V gene encodes CDR1 MDHEN and CDR2 SYDVKM. V trimming: 4 bases; J trimming: 0 bases; junction bases outside the gene matches: 8. The CDR3 here is CASSSKDRASSYEQYF. In DNA form, the CDR3 reads TGTGCCAGCAGTTCCAAGGACAGGGCCAGCTCCTACGAGCAGTACTTC.

This clonotype was seen many times. This rearrangement joins TRBV10-3 to TRBJ2-2; 8 bases fit TRBD1. V lost 0 bases to trimming and J lost 7 bases; unmatched junction nucleotides: 7. CDR3 length: 16 residues. Germline assignment: CDR1 ENHRY and CDR2 SYGVKD. In DNA, the CDR3 is TGTGCCATCAGTGAGTCCGGAGCAGGGACAGGCGGGGAGCTGTTTTTT. Protein: CAISESGAGTGGELFF.

This clonotype was detected many times. This chain uses TRBV7-9 with TRBJ1-5, with no clear D. CDR1 SEHNR and CDR2 FQNEAQ come from the germline V gene (reference sequence). Deletions cut 0 bases from V and 7 bases from J, with 13 bases between. This CDR3 region has 15 residues. This CDR3 is CASSLAHGPGQPQHF. The DNA for the CDR3 is TGTGCCAGCAGCTTAGCTCACGGCCCTGGGCAGCCCCAGCATTTT.

In its sample, this clonotype was seen many times. This chain links TRBV9 with TRBJ2-3, with 11 positions matching TRBD2. The germline CDR1 and CDR2 sequences are SGDLS and YYNGEE. The V and J ends lost 4 bases and 4 bases, in that order; junction bases with no gene match: 8. The CDR3 is made up of 16 amino acids. Written as DNA, the CDR3 is TGTGCCAGCAGCCCCGCAACTAGCGGGGGCGCAGATACGCAGTATTTT. Translating it yields CASSPATSGGADTQYF.

The chain couples TRBV12-3 or TRBV12-4 to TRBJ2-1, with TRBD2 matching over 8 bases. The CDR3 contains 14 residues. J was trimmed by 10 bases and V by 3 bases; bases with no gene match: 8. Written as DNA, the CDR3 is TGTGCCAGCAGTTTCGGCGGGAGGTGGGGAGAGCAGTTCTTC. Its protein is CASSFGGRWGEQFF.

This clonotype was seen ten or more times. The rearrangement joins TRBV6-1 to TRBJ2-1, with a weak D call TRBD1 (5 bases). This CDR3 has 14 residues. Germline CDR1 and CDR2: MNHNS and SASEGT. Trimming removed 4 bases from V and 3 bases from J, with 10 bases in between. CDR3 sequence (DNA): TGTGCCAGCAGTGCATATAGGGGCTACAATGAGCAGTTCTTC. It codes for CASSAYRGYNEQFF.

This clonotype came up many times. The germline gene is not matched at one end of the junction; a read error may be the cause. The chain joins TRBV12-3 or TRBV12-4 to TRBJ2-7; 11 bases align to TRBD2. This CDR3 region has 14 residues. CDR3 sequence (DNA): TGTGCCAGCAGTGTAGCGGGGGGGGGATACGAGCAGTACTTC. Residues: CASSVAGGGYEQYF.

Many counts were recorded for this clonotype. The chain employs TRBV7-3 and TRBJ2-7; perhaps TRBD2 as D (5 bases). Trimming pared 1 base from V and 3 bases from J, leaving 16 bases between. This CDR3 contains 16 residues. Per germline, CDR1 SGHTA and CDR2 FQGTGA. The DNA of the CDR3 is TGTGCCAGCAGCTTAAAGGGCGGGCCTAAACGCTACGAGCAGTACTTC. The encoded protein is CASSLKGGPKRYEQYF.

This clonotype was observed at least ten times. The chain links TRBV12-3 or TRBV12-4 to TRBJ2-5, with 13 bases fitting TRBD2. With V trimmed by 5 bases and J by 3 bases, 3 bases remained unmatched. The CDR3 is 15 residues long. CDR3 loop: CASSTGLAGEETQYF. The CDR3 DNA is TGTGCCAGCAGTACAGGACTAGCGGGGGAAGAGACCCAGTACTTC.

This clonotype showed up many times. The chain recombines TRBV28 with TRBJ1-4; a weak D match, TRBD1 (5 bases). Trimming took off 2 bases at V and 8 bases at J, with 15 bases between the two ends. CDR1 and CDR2 from the germline V gene are MDHEN and SYDVKM. This CDR3 has 15 amino acids. CDR3 sequence: CASSLEWGVGEKLFF. For the CDR3, the DNA is TGTGCCAGCAGTTTAGAATGGGGGGTCGGGGAAAAACTGTTTTTT.